This T cell receptor (beta chain) was recorded in a study of response to subunit inactivated influenza vaccine (dated by TCRdb to 2016 to 2019). Background for the entire study: Deep quantitative profiling of the T cell receptor repertoire was used in the study to follow responses to a trivalent subunit inactivated influenza vaccine. Broad study findings and their caveats: The authors suggested that each seasonal influenza vaccination may recruit only a limited number of new T cells.

Libraries were constructed by RT-PCR. TCRdb names Illumina HiSeq 2500 as the instrument used. TCRdb reanalyzed the raw reads on its own, using fastp at Q25 for trimming and MiXCR for clone calling, and kept in-frame beta chains. Every distinct CDR3 protein forms one entry, paired with its most common genes and DNA. The sample contains fewer than 800,000 distinct CDR3 sequences, around a sixth of them found a single time. The top ten hold 11% of the sample. Measured from the cysteine to the phenylalanine, the CDR3 is 14 residues long. Just CDR3 DNA is preserved here, 42 bases in frame from base 1. The trim is 0 bases for V and 10 bases for J, with a gap of 13 bases between the germline ends. The germline V gene sets CDR1 to KGHSH and CDR2 to LQKENI. This clonotype was observed a few times. Its cognate antigen has yet to be identified. Per-base qualities were not stored, and no clone one base away is much larger.

The clonotype was recovered from a man aged 45 to 65 who received an inactivated influenza vaccine. Donor details come from another sample of the same person, matched by shared clones. The sample was PBMCs from blood, taken 11 to 12 days after vaccination. The chain is made from TRBV18 and TRBJ2-4; the D gene assignment is ambiguous. CDR3 region: CASSPPAGGSIQYF. The nucleotide sequence reads as follows: TGTGCCAGCTCACCACCGGCAGGTGGAAGTATTCAGTACTTC. Beyond the CDR3, the reference TRBV18 and TRBJ2-4 genes provide the residues; the full variable domain reads: NAGVMQNPRHLVRRRGQEARLRCSPMKGHSHVYWYRQLPEEGLKFMVYLQKENIIDESGMPKERFSAEFPKEGPSILRIQQVVRGDSAAYFCASSPPAGGSIQYFGAGTRLSVL.